This T cell receptor beta chain was retrieved from a study of T cell responses to AZD1222 COVID-19 vaccine (TCRdb year 2021). Describing the broader study: TCR sequencing was performed for roughly 240 trial participants, of whom around 200 were given two doses of AZD1222 and around 25 were given two doses of MenACWY control vaccine. Trial participants were enrolled by age into 18-55, 56-69 and 70-plus year subgroups, with roughly 150, 30 and 60 TCR-sequenced participants respectively. Overall results and qualifications from the work: CD4 TCRs associated with the vaccine covered the entire spike protein, and the dominant responses were in regions 160-218 and 743-854. Participants were mostly white British, with more females than males. The authors suggested clonal diversity may have been underestimated. Only five to seven AZD1222 recipients were SARS-CoV-2 seropositive at baseline, limiting conclusions about previously exposed vaccinees. Spike-specific TCR breadth and depth rose significantly after two AZD1222 doses compared with day 0 and with MenACWY recipients. In the small 56-69-year group, the increase in depth fell short of significance, most likely because of low power. Nearly half of unique spike-specific TCRs reportedly recognized epitopes outside regions mutated in the B.1.351 and B.1.1.7 variants. Because no samples from the day 14 peak response were available, repertoires could be characterized only after the peak T cell response.

With regard to this clone: The antigen this receptor binds is unknown. There are no base qualities to consult, and no much larger clone falls within one base.

The CDR3 regions of human TCRbeta chains were subjected to immunosequencing. Turning to the authors' computational methods: Repertoire TCRs were matched against a reference library of SARS-CoV-2-specific TCRs generated with the MIRA antigen-specificity platform. Breadth was defined as the fraction of unique TCRs that were SARS-CoV-2-associated, and depth was defined as the fraction of total T cells that were SARS-CoV-2-associated. Using the MIRA data, each spike-specific TCR was mapped to the spike region that the TCR reacts to and placed in a CD4 or CD8 class. Log10-transformed breadth and depth values were compared by one-way ANOVA with Sidak's multiple comparisons tests. Imported from immuneACCESS, the table was reduced by TCRdb to in-frame sequences with V and J called. These copies leave out some clones; in studies compared against another copy, an unresolved V gene accounts for under half, and the cause of the remainder is not known. V, J and clone size reflect that table, while D and trimming were determined from the DNA. This sample lists 150,000 to 250,000 clones; approximately 89% were detected once. The ten largest make up about 3.5% of the sample.

Interpreted using the paper, the time point label stands for: about 28 days (+/-7) after the second vaccine dose. AZD1222 recipients given second doses at about 4 weeks or at about 12 weeks were pooled, since spike-specific TCR depth and breadth were not found to differ between the two schedules. Vaccinee samples were obtained from the UK trials COV001 and COV002, which included a single-blind randomized controlled phase 2/3 trial of AZD1222 (ChAdOx1 nCoV-19) in healthy adults. For TCRbeta chain sequencing, PBMC samples were collected from trial participants at day 0 and at day 28 after the second dose. Including cysteine and phenylalanine, the CDR3 has 12 amino acids. Only the CDR3 part of the read is kept: 36 bases, read in frame from the first base. Relative to germline, V is 5 bases shorter and J is 9 bases shorter, with 14 bases between their ends.

This sequence originates from an adult who received the AZD1222 COVID-19 vaccine. The specimen was peripheral blood, collected 28 days after the second AZD1222 dose. The chain uses TRBV12-3 or TRBV12-4 and TRBJ2-7; the D segment could be TRBD1, given 6 matching bases. The CDR3 is CASSIGQNGQYF. The sequenced DNA: TGTGCCAGCAGTATAGGACAGAATGGGCAGTACTTC.